This T cell receptor beta chain was obtained from a study of beta chain features in type 1 diabetes. Study findings and constraints: Any PCR bias toward short templates would affect both groups alike. Compared with healthy donors, patients appeared to share more similar naive, central memory and regulatory TCRB repertoires.

Every sorted population was more than 95% pure. This clone has only a few counts. The antigen is not known. Since all of the isolated RNA was reverse transcribed, expressed TCRB transcripts were what got sequenced. TCRdb keeps only in-frame clones here, not all; method: immunoSEQ multiplex PCR. The data show 250,000 to 300,000 clones, approximately 8.1% seen once. Germline V gene sequence: CDR1 LGHNA, CDR2 YNFKEQ. The CDR3 is made up of 17 amino acids. Trimming removed 3 bases from V and 3 bases from J, with 18 bases in between. This TCR came from a woman aged 18-29 years in good health. The V and J genes are TRBV4-2 and TRBJ2-1; D might be TRBD2 (7 bases). Sequences were obtained from central memory CD4+ T cells from blood. In DNA, the CDR3 is TGTGCCAGCAGCCAGGGAAGGGGGAGGGCCCTCTACAATGAGCAGTTCTTC. Its translation: CASSQGRGRALYNEQFF.